These 26 T cell receptor beta chains came from one sample sequenced in a study of cytomegalovirus exposure and HLA in healthy donors (dated by TCRdb to about 2017). The method was the immunoSEQ multiplex PCR assay. A mixture of 60 forward primers for TCR Vbeta segments and 13 reverse primers for TCR Jbeta segments was used in the multiplex PCR. The clones in this table, taken by TCRdb from immuneACCESS, are in-frame only. Not every clone is retained; where verified, under half of the shortfall comes from an unresolved V gene, and the cause of the rest is unknown. This sample comprises about 250,000 clones, around 83% of them detected only once. Around 0.23% of the sample goes to the ten largest clones. The sample was PBMCs. These receptors all stem from a girl between 2 and 10 years old in good health and CMV-seronegative.

This chain connects TRBV6-1 to TRBJ2-3, with a tentative D call TRBD2 (6 bases). Per germline, CDR1 MNHNS and CDR2 SASEGT. Between the trimmed V and J ends, which lost 3 bases and 0 bases, there was a span of 10 bases. This CDR3 is 15 amino acids long. CDR3 coding DNA: TGTGCCAGCAGTGAGCGGGGTACTAGCACAGATACGCAGTATTTT. Amino acids: CASSERGTSTDTQYF.

This clone has only a few counts. This rearrangement joins TRBV6-1 to TRBJ1-1; TRBD1 agrees at 7 bases. The CDR3 loop spans 13 amino acids. Germline loops: CDR1 MNHNS, CDR2 SASEGT. The J segment lost 10 bases and the V segment lost 5 bases, leaving 10 bases of the junction unmatched. The CDR3 DNA follows: TGTGCCAGCAGTCCTCAGGACAGGCAGCCAGCTTTCTTT. This translates into CASSPQDRQPAFF.

The CDR3: CASSFPYAQETQYF. CDR3 nucleotides: TGTGCCAGCAGCTTTCCATACGCGCAAGAGACCCAGTACTTC. This chain uses TRBV5-6 with TRBJ2-5; D unclear. V was clipped by 2 bases and J by 2 bases, with 10 bases between them. The CDR3 has 14 amino acids. Germline V gene data show CDR1 as SGHDT and CDR2 as YYEEEE.

This clone was counted once. CDR3 nucleotides: TGTGCCTGGGATGGACTAGGGGCCTACGAGCAGTACTTC. Translating gives CAWDGLGAYEQYF. J is TRBJ2-7 and V is TRBV30; 7 nucleotides align to TRBD2. Per the germline V gene, CDR1 is GTSNPN and CDR2 is SVGIG (reference sequence). The CDR3 length is 13 residues. J gave up 2 bases and V 5 bases, and 6 bases lay outside the gene matches.

The chain combines TRBV5-6 with TRBJ1-2; TRBD1 matches 8 bases. This CDR3 has 15 residues. From germline, CDR1 is SGHDT and CDR2 YYEEEE. V lost 6 bases and J lost 5; bases outside the gene matches: 12. CDR3 residues: CASTVIRTGHYGYTF. The CDR3 DNA reads as TGTGCCAGCACCGTAATCCGGACAGGGCATTATGGCTACACCTTC.

The chain uses TRBV5-1 and TRBJ2-2; TRBD1 aligns across 11 bases. J gave up 7 bases and V 4 bases, and 3 bases lay outside the gene matches. The CDR3 is made up of 14 amino acids. CDR1 is SGHRS, CDR2 YFSETQ, per germline. As DNA, the CDR3 is TGCGCCAGCAGCGTCGGGACAGGGGGCGGGGAGCTGTTTTTT. Amino acid sequence: CASSVGTGGGELFF.

The CDR3 bases are TGTGCCAGTAGTATAGGTGCGGTGCGAACCGTTGAGCAGTTCTTC. It encodes CASSIGAVRTVEQFF. The chain recombines TRBV19 with TRBJ2-1, with D uncertain. Trimming removed 1 base from V and 9 bases from J, with 16 bases in between. The germline gives CDR1 LNHDA, CDR2 SQIVND (reference sequence). This CDR3 region has 15 residues.

In its sample, this clone was seen a few times. The V gene is TRBV5-4, the J gene TRBJ1-1, with D possibly matching TRBD1 (5 bases). This CDR3 comprises 17 residues. V gave up 1 base and J gave up 4 bases, with 20 bases separating them. The V gene's germline CDR1 is SGHNT and CDR2 YYREEE (reference sequence). CDR3 amino acids: CASSLSGRGISGTEAFF. The CDR3 DNA sequence: TGTGCCAGCAGCTTGTCGGGGAGGGGTATATCGGGCACTGAAGCTTTCTTT.

The chain employs TRBV5-4 and TRBJ2-5, with TRBD2 matching 9 bases. Per the germline V gene, CDR1 is SGHNT and CDR2 is YYREEE (reference sequence). The CDR3 runs to 16 residues. Unmatched junction bases numbered 14, after V lost 4 bases and J lost 7 bases. CDR3 amino acids: CASSLAVAGAAGTQYF. The DNA of the CDR3 is TGTGCCAGCAGCCTTGCCGTAGCGGGGGCCGCAGGGACCCAGTACTTC.

This chain links TRBV5-1 with TRBJ2-7; weak D call: TRBD2 (5 bases). The germline V gene encodes CDR1 SGHRS and CDR2 YFSETQ. Trimming shortened V by 4 bases and J by 5 bases, and 19 bases separated the two germline ends. The CDR3 is 15 residues long. The CDR3 here is CASSRWPGSYDEQYF. CDR3 bases: TGCGCCAGCAGCAGATGGCCTGGGAGCTACGACGAGCAGTACTTC.

The chain couples TRBV2 to TRBJ2-7; 7 positions agree with TRBD1. The CDR3 extends over 15 amino acids. After removal of 2 bases from V and 0 bases from J, the junction contained 4 bases not matched to a gene. Germline lookup yields CDR1 SNHLY and CDR2 FYNNEI. CDR3 amino acids: CASSERGTVSYEQYF. The CDR3 bases are TGTGCCAGCAGTGAAAGGGGGACAGTCTCCTACGAGCAGTACTTC.

This chain links TRBV18 with TRBJ2-3; 14 nucleotides agree with TRBD2. V dropped 2 bases and J dropped 3; count of bases not matched to a gene: 1. CDR1 is KGHSH, CDR2 LQKENI, per germline. This CDR3 contains 16 residues. Written as DNA, the CDR3 is TGTGCCAGCTCACCAAGGACTAGCGGGAGGACAGATACGCAGTATTTT. Amino acid sequence: CASSPRTSGRTDTQYF.

The V call is TRBV6-5, the J call TRBJ2-5; TRBD2 agrees at 8 bases. The CDR3 is made up of 15 amino acids. Germline V gene lookup returns CDR1 MNHEY and CDR2 SVGAGI. J gave up 1 base and V 0 bases, and 1 base lay outside the gene matches. The CDR3 loop reads CASSYSLAGQETQYF. The CDR3 DNA reads as TGTGCCAGCAGTTACTCCCTAGCGGGCCAAGAGACCCAGTACTTC.

This CDR3 is CASSPLAGTTDTQYF. CDR3 nucleotides: TGTGCCAGCTCACCTCTAGCGGGGACCACAGATACGCAGTATTTT. The chain employs TRBV18 and TRBJ2-3; 9 positions match TRBD2. The V segment lost 3 bases and the J segment 2 bases; nucleotides outside the gene matches: 3. This CDR3 comprises 15 residues. The germline CDR1 and CDR2 sequences are KGHSH and LQKENI.

The CDR3 here is CSVEGVGDTVSDTEAFF. In nucleotides, the CDR3 is TGCAGCGTTGAAGGGGTCGGGGACACAGTATCTGACACTGAAGCTTTCTTT. This sequence joins TRBV29-1 and TRBJ1-1; the D gene is possibly TRBD1 (6 bases). Germline V lookup: CDR1 SQVTM, CDR2 ANQGSEA. The V end lost 1 base, the J end lost 3 bases, and 21 bases lay between the germline ends. The CDR3 is made up of 17 amino acids.

The chain carries TRBV6-6 and TRBJ2-5; 7 positions match TRBD1. The CDR3 covers 14 residues. The ends lost 2 bases at V and 5 bases at J; junction bases unmatched: 5. The germline gives CDR1 MNHNY, CDR2 SVGAGI (reference sequence). The CDR3 is CASSYPTGKETQYF. CDR3 coding DNA: TGTGCCAGCAGTTACCCGACAGGGAAGGAGACCCAGTACTTC.

This sequence joins TRBV20-1 and TRBJ2-2; D ambiguous. Germline CDR1 is DFQATT and CDR2 is SNEGSKA (reference sequence). This CDR3 spans 11 amino acids. Trimming took 6 bases from V and 3 from J, leaving 5 bases between them. The CDR3 here is CSAPDTGELFF. The CDR3 nucleotides read TGCAGTGCCCCAGACACCGGGGAGCTGTTTTTT.

This chain links TRBV5-1 with TRBJ2-1; TRBD2 aligns across 11 bases. Germline V gene lookup returns CDR1 SGHRS and CDR2 YFSETQ. The V segment lost 1 base and the J segment 8 bases; nucleotides outside the gene matches: 8. The CDR3 has 16 residues. Here the CDR3 reads CASSLPTSGGVHEQFF. The CDR3 DNA reads as TGCGCCAGCAGCTTGCCCACTAGCGGGGGTGTCCATGAGCAGTTCTTC.

This clone was seen only a few times. This chain uses TRBV6-5 with TRBJ2-7, with 7 bases identical to TRBD2. Trimming removed 8 bases from V and 5 bases from J; junction bases left unmatched: 12. This CDR3 has 14 amino acids. Germline CDR1 MNHEY, CDR2 SVGAGI. This CDR3 reads CASADRGGRDEQYF. The CDR3 DNA is TGTGCCAGCGCAGATCGGGGAGGGCGGGACGAGCAGTACTTC.

The V and J genes are TRBV6-6 and TRBJ1-1, with a weak D call TRBD1 (5 bases). Germline values: CDR1 MNHNY, CDR2 SVGAGI (reference sequence). Trimming removed 2 bases from V and 0 bases from J, with 7 bases in between. The CDR3 has 14 amino acids. CDR3 DNA: TGTGCCAGCAGTTACACGGGGGTGAACACTGAAGCTTTCTTT. It specifies CASSYTGVNTEAFF.

The chain has TRBV5-1 and TRBJ2-7; D gene uncertain. Trimming stripped 3 bases from V and 4 bases from J, with 17 bases between. The CDR3 consists of 15 residues. CDR1 is SGHRS, CDR2 YFSETQ, per germline. CDR3 DNA sequence: TGCGCCAGCAGCTCCCACCGGTCGGCGGATTACGAGCAGTACTTC. It yields the protein CASSSHRSADYEQYF.

This sequence joins TRBV19 and TRBJ2-3, with 10 bases fitting TRBD2. V was pared by 5 bases and J by 2 bases, with 7 bases of the junction left unmatched. The germline V gene encodes CDR1 LNHDA and CDR2 SQIVND (reference sequence). The CDR3 runs to 16 residues. This CDR3 reads CASSGWSGRVTDTQYF. CDR3 DNA: TGTGCCAGTAGTGGGTGGAGCGGGAGGGTCACAGATACGCAGTATTTT.

The chain recombines TRBV7-9 with TRBJ1-1; tentatively, D is TRBD1 (6 bases). Deletions cut 6 bases from V and 4 bases from J, with 15 bases between. The CDR3 runs 14 residues. Germline-derived CDR1 and CDR2 are SEHNR and FQNEAQ (reference sequence). The CDR3 DNA is TGTGCCAGCAGTCAGGGGAATTTAGGCACTGAAGCTTTCTTT. It yields the protein CASSQGNLGTEAFF.

The chain combines TRBV4-1 with TRBJ2-1, with TRBD2 identical over 7 bases. V lost 1 base to trimming and J lost 3 bases; unmatched junction nucleotides: 3. CDR1 and CDR2 (germline): MGHRA, YSYEKL. The CDR3 length is 15 residues. CDR3 protein: CASSQGSGDYNEQFF. CDR3 DNA sequence: TGCGCCAGCAGCCAAGGGAGCGGGGACTACAATGAGCAGTTCTTC.

The sample holds one count of this clone. The V and J genes are TRBV5-8 and TRBJ2-7; TRBD2 matches at 14 bases. CDR1 is SGHTS, CDR2 YDEGEE, per germline. The CDR3 length is 18 residues. V dropped 0 bases and J dropped 7; count of bases not matched to a gene: 12. This chain's CDR3 is CASSLAGTSGSRKEEQYF. DNA for the CDR3: TGTGCCAGCAGCTTGGCCGGGACTAGCGGGAGCCGAAAGGAAGAGCAGTACTTC.

V usage is TRBV6-1 and J usage is TRBJ2-7; D might be TRBD1 (5 bases). CDR1 is MNHNS, CDR2 SASEGT, per germline. Trimming cost V 7 bases and J 3 bases, with 19 bases left between them. The CDR3 has 15 amino acids. The CDR3 region is CASIFYRSGIYEQYF. The CDR3 DNA reads as TGTGCCAGCATATTTTATCGATCAGGGATCTACGAGCAGTACTTC.